This entry lists 20 T cell receptor beta chains sequenced from one sample in a study of regulatory T cells in long-lasting Graves disease. Library construction for TCR beta used iRepertoire HTBI primers and Arm-PCR of CDR3 regions. One entry per CDR3 protein, called by TCRdb with MiXCR from the multiplex PCR reads. The data show 450,000 or so distinct CDR3 sequences, around 20% seen once. Described time point: persistent/refractory GD, antithyroid drugs over 5 years with positive TRAb. After RNA was extracted from PBMCs, the TCR library was made from it. Sequenced here: peripheral blood mononuclear cells (PBMCs), sampled when the disease was refractory, from a patient treated with antithyroid drugs. These receptors were collected from a female donor with Graves disease.

This sequence joins TRBV6-1 and TRBJ2-1; 11 bases line up with TRBD2. The junction had 10 bases not matched to a gene; V was cut back by 6 bases and J by 3 bases. CDR3 length: 17 residues. The V gene's germline CDR1 is MNHNS and CDR2 SASEGT. Here the CDR3 DNA reads TGTGCCAGCAGACCTACTCGACTAGCGGGACACTACAATGAGCAGTTCTTC. Translating gives CASRPTRLAGHYNEQFF.

Ten or more counts support this clonotype. The rearrangement uses TRBV11-2 and TRBJ2-5; 13 bases agree with TRBD2. V shed 4 bases and J 5 bases; nucleotides not matched to a gene: 10. Germline V gene sequence: CDR1 SGHAT, CDR2 FQNNGV. This CDR3 is 17 amino acids long. CDR3 in DNA: TGTGCCAGCAGCTACATCGCCGGACTAGCGGGAGAGGAGACCCAGTACTTC. Its translation: CASSYIAGLAGEETQYF.

Comments on this clonotype: A much larger clone sits a single nucleotide away, making a read error possible. The chain uses TRBV7-9 and TRBJ2-7, with D perhaps being TRBD1 or TRBD2 (5 bases each). The CDR3 totals 14 residues. CDR1 and CDR2 from the germline V gene are SEHNR and FQNEAQ (reference sequence). V lost 4 bases and J lost 3, with 13 bases in between. DNA for the CDR3: TGTGCCAGCAGCTCGCCGGGACGGGTCTACGAGCAGTACTTC. Residues: CASSSPGRVYEQYF.

This clonotype was seen at least ten times. The V gene is TRBV12-3 or TRBV12-4, the J gene TRBJ2-7; a weak D match, TRBD1 (5 bases). The CDR3 is 15 amino acids. Trimming removed 0 bases at V and 2 bases at J, with 11 bases between. In DNA form, the CDR3 reads TGTGCCAGCAGTTTAGCAGGGGTCTTAGCCTACGAGCAGTACTTC. Protein: CASSLAGVLAYEQYF.

This clonotype was recorded at least ten times. The chain has TRBV18 and TRBJ1-1, with D maybe TRBD1 (5 bases). This CDR3 region has 14 residues. Germline CDR1 is KGHSH and CDR2 is LQKENI. Trimming cost V 8 bases and J 3 bases, with 16 bases left between them. CDR3 DNA: TGTGCCAGCAGTCCCGTGGGGGGGGACACTGAAGCTTTCTTT. It specifies CASSPVGGDTEAFF.

This clonotype was detected a few times. This sequence joins TRBV7-9 and TRBJ2-2, with a weak D call TRBD2 (6 bases). The CDR3 spans 16 residues. V lost 5 bases and J lost 6, with 19 bases in between. The germline V gene has CDR1 SEHNR and CDR2 FQNEAQ (reference sequence). The CDR3 nucleotides are TGTGCCAGCAGCACCGGGGCGGCAGGGAGGCCCGGGGAGCTGTTTTTT. As protein: CASSTGAAGRPGELFF.

The chain employs TRBV13 and TRBJ2-3; TRBD2 matches at 9 bases. The J segment lost 5 bases and the V segment lost 1 base, leaving 1 base of the junction unmatched. The CDR3 runs to 14 residues. Germline V gene data show CDR1 as PRHDT and CDR2 as FYEKMQ (reference sequence). The CDR3 region is CASSLEAGGDTQYF. CDR3 nucleotide sequence: TGTGCCAGCAGCTTAGAAGCGGGAGGAGATACGCAGTATTTT.

The chain couples TRBV20-1 to TRBJ2-1; D is unresolved. The CDR3 totals 15 residues. Germline loops: CDR1 DFQATT, CDR2 SNEGSKA (reference sequence). Trimming stripped 0 bases from V and 7 bases from J, with 16 bases between. The CDR3 sequence: CSARDRLLPANEQFF. CDR3 coding DNA: TGCAGTGCTAGAGATCGGCTACTCCCGGCGAATGAGCAGTTCTTC.

For the CDR3, the DNA is TGTGCCATCCTGGTGGCCGGGGAGCTGTTTTTT. Its protein product is CAILVAGELFF. The genes are TRBV15 and TRBJ2-2; D is unresolved. From germline, CDR1 is LNHNV and CDR2 YYDKDF (reference sequence). CDR3 length: 11 residues. V was pared by 10 bases and J by 6 bases, with 9 bases between.

This clonotype was picked up a small number of times. The chain couples TRBV6-5 to TRBJ2-2, with a possible D match to TRBD1 (6 bases). The CDR3 is made up of 15 amino acids. Trimming took off 2 bases at V and 6 bases at J, with 13 bases between the two ends. The germline V gene encodes CDR1 MNHEY and CDR2 SVGAGI. Here the CDR3 reads CASSYGGLVAGELFF. As DNA, the CDR3 is TGTGCCAGCAGTTACGGGGGCTTGGTAGCCGGGGAGCTGTTTTTT.

This clonotype was counted many times. The gene calls are TRBV2 and TRBJ1-1; weak D call: TRBD1 (6 bases). Trimming cost V 5 bases and J 8 bases, with 12 bases left between them. Germline lookup yields CDR1 SNHLY and CDR2 FYNNEI. This CDR3 comprises 12 residues. This chain's CDR3 is CASSRGQLEAFF. CDR3 in DNA: TGTGCCAGCAGTCGCGGACAGCTGGAAGCTTTCTTT.

This clonotype was recorded many times. The chain recombines TRBV5-1 with TRBJ1-2; D call uncertain. Germline V gives CDR1 SGHRS, CDR2 YFSETQ. The CDR3 has 14 amino acids. With 0 bases removed from V and 1 base from J, the gap between germline ends came to 7 bases. In DNA form, the CDR3 reads TGCGCCAGCAGCTTGGGTGGCGGTAACTATGGCTACACCTTC. This translates into CASSLGGGNYGYTF.

This clonotype was seen a few times. This chain connects TRBV6-5 to TRBJ2-7, with 15 bases that match TRBD2. The germline CDR1 and CDR2 sequences are MNHEY and SVGAGI. V was pared by 2 bases and J by 3 bases, with 8 bases of the junction left unmatched. CDR3 length: 18 residues. CDR3 loop: CASSYPRTSGRAFYEQYF. In DNA form, the CDR3 reads TGTGCCAGCAGTTACCCTAGGACTAGCGGGAGGGCCTTCTACGAGCAGTACTTC.

The genes are TRBV27 and TRBJ2-3, with 7 bases aligning to TRBD2. This CDR3 comprises 15 residues. CDR1 and CDR2 (germline): MNHEY, SMNVEV (reference sequence). The junction had 7 bases not matched to a gene; V was cut back by 7 bases and J by 0 bases. In DNA, the CDR3 is TGTGCCAGCACCTGGCGGGAGATGAGCACAGATACGCAGTATTTT. As protein: CASTWREMSTDTQYF.

Ten or more counts support this clonotype. The chain employs TRBV28 and TRBJ1-5; TRBD1 matches at 10 bases. Trimming removed 6 bases from V and 4 bases from J; junction bases left unmatched: 15. The CDR3 consists of 18 residues. Germline values: CDR1 MDHEN, CDR2 SYDVKM. CDR3 sequence reads: CASSVLAGTGVGNQPQHF. CDR3 DNA sequence: TGTGCCAGCAGCGTTTTGGCTGGGACAGGGGTCGGGAATCAGCCCCAGCATTTT.

This chain uses TRBV20-1 with TRBJ2-7; tentative D call: TRBD2 (6 bases). Trimming took off 4 bases at V and 1 base at J, with 11 bases between the two ends. This CDR3 contains 13 residues. The germline V gene encodes CDR1 DFQATT and CDR2 SNEGSKA (reference sequence). The CDR3 loop reads CSATHGTSYEQYF. The CDR3 DNA follows: TGCAGTGCTACGCATGGGACTTCCTACGAGCAGTACTTC.

This clonotype was recorded only once. A much bigger clone sits one base away, suggesting this may be a read error. The chain joins TRBV19 to TRBJ1-5, with D possibly TRBD1 on 5 matching bases. CDR3 size: 15 residues. CDR1 LNHDA and CDR2 SQIVND come from the germline V gene (reference sequence). Trimming left V 6 bases short and J 1 base short, with 13 bases between. The CDR3 coding sequence is TGTGCCAGTAGGGGGGACGGGGAAAGCAATCAGCCCCAGCATTTT. Protein: CASRGDGESNQPQHF.

The sample holds many counts of this clonotype. This chain joins TRBV28 and TRBJ1-1; D not certain. Trimming pared 3 bases from V and 6 bases from J, leaving 8 bases between. CDR3 length: 12 amino acids. Germline V lookup: CDR1 MDHEN, CDR2 SYDVKM. Here the CDR3 DNA reads TGTGCCAGCAGTTTTTCGGGCGCTGAAGCTTTCTTT. Translation gives CASSFSGAEAFF.

This clonotype was seen a few times. J is TRBJ1-5 and V is TRBV6-5, with D uncertain. V gave up 2 bases and J gave up 6 bases, with 11 bases separating them. Germline values: CDR1 MNHEY, CDR2 SVGAGI. This CDR3 has 14 residues. In DNA, the CDR3 is TGTGCCAGCAGTTACGCCCAGGTGGGTCAGCCCCAGCATTTT. Translated, it gives CASSYAQVGQPQHF.

This clonotype was recorded at least ten times. V is TRBV12-3 or TRBV12-4 and J is TRBJ2-1; D might be TRBD1 or TRBD2, each matching 6 bases. The V end lost 7 bases, the J end lost 7 bases, and 14 bases lay between the germline ends. There are 13 residues in the CDR3. This CDR3 is CASNYREVNEQFF. The CDR3 DNA reads as TGTGCCAGCAACTACAGGGAGGTGAATGAGCAGTTCTTC.